The 15 T cell receptor beta chains in this list originate from one sample, sequenced in a study of neoadjuvant nivolumab and ipilimumab in lung cancer. Sequencing was performed with immunoSEQ multiplex PCR; in TCRdb, only in-frame clones are kept and a portion is missing. The sample has more than 40,000 clones, about 89% seen once. Source: blood, taken before neoadjuvant nivolumab, alone or with ipilimumab. These receptors all come from an adult with non-small cell lung cancer. Some clones in this sample may be carry-over from other donors' samples.

The CDR3 bases are TGTGCCAGCAGAAGCCAGGGGGCTGAGCAGTTCTTC. Protein product: CASRSQGAEQFF. The chain combines TRBV6-5 with TRBJ2-1; 8 bases agree with TRBD1. V lost 6 bases to trimming and J lost 9 bases; unmatched junction nucleotides: 4. Per germline, CDR1 MNHEY and CDR2 SVGAGI. This CDR3 is 12 amino acids long.

This clone has just one count. This chain joins TRBV9 and TRBJ2-7; possibly TRBD1 or TRBD2 for D (5 bases each). Per germline, CDR1 SGDLS and CDR2 YYNGEE. The CDR3 length is 13 residues. V was trimmed by 4 bases and J by 5 bases, leaving 13 bases between them. CDR3: CASSPMGVHEQYF. CDR3 in DNA: TGTGCCAGCAGCCCCATGGGGGTCCACGAGCAGTACTTC.

Only one count was recorded for this clone. The CDR3 reads CASSLIDSSYEQYF. As DNA, the CDR3 is TGTGCCAGCAGCTTAATCGACAGCTCCTACGAGCAGTACTTC. V usage is TRBV7-2 and J usage is TRBJ2-7; TRBD1 is a possible D gene (5 bases). The length of the CDR3 is 14 residues. The germline gives CDR1 SGHTA, CDR2 FQGNSA. V was pared by 2 bases and J by 0 bases, with 8 bases between. The full variable domain, its missing parts supplied by reference TRBV7-2 and TRBJ2-7, is GAGVSQSPSNKVTEKGKDVELRCDPISGHTALYWYRQSLGQGLEFLIYFQGNSAPDKSGLPSDRFSAERTGGSVSTLTIQRTQQEDSAVYLCASSLIDSSYEQYFGPGTRLTVT.

CDR3 bases: TGTGCCAGCTTCAGGGGGCGCGATGGCTACACCTTC. It translates to CASFRGRDGYTF. The rearrangement uses TRBV6-1 and TRBJ1-2; the match to TRBD1 covers 8 bases. The V segment lost 8 bases and the J segment 6 bases; nucleotides outside the gene matches: 5. Germline V lookup: CDR1 MNHNS, CDR2 SASEGT. This CDR3 is built from 12 residues.

This clone has only one observation. The chain employs TRBV19 and TRBJ1-5; no clear D. Trimming left V 6 bases short and J 3 bases short, with 6 bases between. The CDR3 consists of 12 residues. Germline V gene data show CDR1 as LNHDA and CDR2 as SQIVND (reference sequence). The CDR3 sequence is CASSPFNQPQHF. The CDR3 DNA sequence: TGTGCCAGTAGCCCGTTCAATCAGCCCCAGCATTTT.

The chain carries TRBV30 and TRBJ1-1, with TRBD1 as a possible D gene (5 bases). The germline CDR1 and CDR2 sequences are GTSNPN and SVGIG (reference sequence). Trimming took 2 bases from V and 10 from J, leaving 17 bases between them. The CDR3 sequence is 13 residues long. CDR3 nucleotide sequence: TGTGCCTGGAGTAACCCAGGGAAGGCAGGAGCTTTCTTT. Its translation: CAWSNPGKAGAFF.

This chain connects TRBV28 to TRBJ2-3, with TRBD2 matching over 8 bases. The CDR3 runs to 15 residues. The germline CDR1 and CDR2 sequences are MDHEN and SYDVKM. The ends lost 5 bases at V and 0 bases at J; junction bases unmatched: 4. The DNA of the CDR3 is TGTGCCAGCAGTCAAGTAGCGGGAAGCACAGATACGCAGTATTTT. This translates into CASSQVAGSTDTQYF.

CDR3 sequence (DNA): TGCAGCGCTACGAAGGGACAGGGTAATTGGGCTAATGAAAAACTGTTTTTT. This encodes CSATKGQGNWANEKLFF. The rearrangement links TRBV29-1 to TRBJ1-4; 9 bases are a match to TRBD1. The CDR3 is made up of 17 amino acids. Germline loops: CDR1 SQVTM, CDR2 ANQGSEA. The ends lost 7 bases at V and 3 bases at J; junction bases unmatched: 15.

This clone showed up just once. V is TRBV30 and J is TRBJ1-3; D call uncertain. Trimming stripped 1 base from V and 4 bases from J, with 11 bases between. The length of the CDR3 is 14 residues. Germline V gene data show CDR1 as GTSNPN and CDR2 as SVGIG (reference sequence). CDR3 bases: TGTGCCTGGAGTGCTTGGAGGCAGGGAAACACCATATATTTT. Amino acids: CAWSAWRQGNTIYF.

Only one count was recorded for this clone. The J gene is TRBJ2-5, the V gene TRBV7-9, with 11 bases lining up with TRBD2. Trimming took 1 base from V and 2 from J; bases not matched to a gene: 3. CDR3 length equals 16 residues. Germline values: CDR1 SEHNR, CDR2 FQNEAQ (reference sequence). The CDR3, as DNA: TGTGCCAGCAGCTTAGGGACTAGCGGGCCACAAGAGACCCAGTACTTC. Protein sequence: CASSLGTSGPQETQYF.

Only a few counts were recorded for this clone. V gene TRBV29-1 combines with J gene TRBJ2-1, with 16 bases matching TRBD2. The ends lost 3 bases at V and 8 bases at J; junction bases unmatched: 1. The CDR3 consists of 14 residues. CDR1 and CDR2 from the germline V gene are SQVTM and ANQGSEA. CDR3 sequence reads: CSVEGLAGGDEQFF. For the CDR3, the DNA is TGCAGCGTTGAGGGACTAGCGGGGGGGGATGAGCAGTTCTTC.

The chain carries TRBV6-1 and TRBJ1-2; D gene uncertain. The germline V gene encodes CDR1 MNHNS and CDR2 SASEGT. V was clipped by 5 bases and J by 3 bases, with 10 bases between them. This CDR3 contains 13 residues. The CDR3 here is CASSPGGYYGYTF. The CDR3 DNA follows: TGTGCCAGCAGTCCCGGAGGTTACTATGGCTACACCTTC.

This rearrangement joins TRBV27 to TRBJ2-5; D might be TRBD2 (5 bases). The ends were cut back, 4 bases at V and 4 bases at J, with 13 bases in the middle. Germline assignment: CDR1 MNHEY and CDR2 SMNVEV (reference sequence). The CDR3 spans 14 residues. CDR3 sequence: CASSWGAWAETQYF. CDR3 nucleotide sequence: TGTGCCAGCAGTTGGGGAGCCTGGGCAGAGACCCAGTACTTC.

This clone has only one observation. This sequence joins TRBV6-5 and TRBJ2-5, with TRBD2 as a possible D gene (6 bases). Looked up from germline, CDR1 is MNHEY and CDR2 is SVGAGI. The germline V and J ends were trimmed by 2 bases and 2 bases, with 12 bases remaining between them. The CDR3 is 15 residues long. The chain's CDR3 is CASSYPRDWQETQYF. The CDR3 nucleotides are TGTGCCAGCAGTTACCCCCGGGACTGGCAAGAGACCCAGTACTTC.

The gene calls are TRBV19 and TRBJ2-2; 11 nucleotides agree with TRBD2. This CDR3 spans 17 amino acids. Germline-derived CDR1 and CDR2 are LNHDA and SQIVND (reference sequence). V dropped 10 bases and J dropped 0; count of bases not matched to a gene: 10. CDR3 nucleotide sequence: TGTGCCACCCGACTAGCGGGGCTCTCTGCGAACACCGGGGAGCTGTTTTTT. This sequence encodes CATRLAGLSANTGELFF.